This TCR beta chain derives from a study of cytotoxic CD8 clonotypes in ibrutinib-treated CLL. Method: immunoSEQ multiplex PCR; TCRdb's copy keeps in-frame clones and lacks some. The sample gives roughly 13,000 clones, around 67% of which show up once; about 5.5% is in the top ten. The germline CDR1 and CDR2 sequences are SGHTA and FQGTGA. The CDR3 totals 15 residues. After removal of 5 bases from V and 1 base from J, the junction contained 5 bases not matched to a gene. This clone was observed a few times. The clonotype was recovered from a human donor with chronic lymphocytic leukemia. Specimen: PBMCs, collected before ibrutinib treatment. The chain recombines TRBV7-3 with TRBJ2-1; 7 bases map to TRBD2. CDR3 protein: CASSVQRGSYNEQFF. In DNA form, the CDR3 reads TGTGCCAGCAGCGTTCAGCGGGGTTCCTACAATGAGCAGTTCTTC.